This T cell receptor beta chain was recorded in a study of blood T cell repertoires in COVID-19. Study summary: The origin of the acute and convalescent COVID-19 samples was the United States, Italy and Spain.

Looked up from germline, CDR1 is SEHNR and CDR2 is FQNEAQ (reference sequence). Between the trimmed V and J ends, which lost 4 bases and 8 bases, there was a span of 9 bases. This CDR3 is 12 amino acids long. Clones were sequenced by immunoSEQ multiplex PCR, and TCRdb holds only the in-frame ones, with some missing. Of a few hundred thousand clones in the sample, around nine tenths were seen once. Participants were aged about 18 to 89 years, lived in around 22 US areas, and enrolled virtually. Assignment of participants to cohorts was predicated upon participant-reported clinical history. The TCR comes from a man aged 35-49 years who had recovered from COVID-19. The J gene is TRBJ2-1, the V gene TRBV7-9; D remains ambiguous. The source material was PBMCs or T cells enriched from blood (not recorded which). The CDR3 DNA sequence: TGTGCCAGCAGCTCCTCAGTTTATGAGCAGTTCTTC. Amino acid sequence: CASSSSVYEQFF.